This TCR beta chain was found in a study of cytomegalovirus exposure and HLA in healthy donors. To note about this clone: No antigen is known for it.

Study-level findings and limits: Cytomegalovirus-associated status was assigned to 164 TCR beta chains. Sequencing had likely introduced a cluster of highly shared sequence variants as an artifact.

The CDR3 has 15 residues. V lost 5 bases and J lost 5; bases outside the gene matches: 11. Looked up from germline, CDR1 is SGHVS and CDR2 is FQNEAQ. Use of 60 Vbeta and 13 Jbeta primers characterized the PCR. Here immunoSEQ multiplex PCR was the method, and the copy in TCRdb shows in-frame clones only, minus some. Seen here are about 110,000 clones, about four fifths observed once, and the top ten hold roughly 20%. The rearrangement joins TRBV7-8 to TRBJ1-2, with 7 bases that match TRBD1. The TCR was taken from a man aged 25-45 years in good health and CMV-seropositive. Sequencing used PBMCs. CDR3 sequence: CASSGYQGEAYGYTF. The CDR3 coding sequence is TGTGCCAGCAGCGGTTATCAGGGGGAGGCGTATGGCTACACCTTC.